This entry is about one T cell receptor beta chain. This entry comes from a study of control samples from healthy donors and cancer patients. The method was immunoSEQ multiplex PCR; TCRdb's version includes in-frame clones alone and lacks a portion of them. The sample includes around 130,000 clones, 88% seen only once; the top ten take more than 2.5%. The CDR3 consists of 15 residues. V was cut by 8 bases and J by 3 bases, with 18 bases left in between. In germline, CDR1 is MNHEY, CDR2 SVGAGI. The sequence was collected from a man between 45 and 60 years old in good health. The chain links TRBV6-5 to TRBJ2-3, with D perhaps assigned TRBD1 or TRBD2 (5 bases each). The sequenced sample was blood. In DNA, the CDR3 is TGTGCCAGCGCCGGATGGGGGAGTGAGACAGATACGCAGTATTTT. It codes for CASAGWGSETDTQYF.